The T cell receptor beta chain under discussion was sequenced for a study of T-cell reconstitution after alpha-beta-depleted transplantation in children. About this clonotype itself: Antigen: not known.

V dropped 0 bases and J dropped 3 bases, with 9 bases sitting between them. The CDR3 is 14 residues long. Germline V gene lookup returns CDR1 LGHNA and CDR2 YNFKEQ. TCRbeta library construction was performed incorporating unique molecular identifiers. TCRdb analysed the PCR reads with MiXCR anew, one entry per CDR3 protein. The data contain 800,000 to 1,000,000 distinct CDR3 sequences, roughly 29% of them singletons. Study outcomes and limitations: Diversity of TCRbeta at day 60 was high in some patients, arising from surviving recipient T cells and thymic progenitors. When one year had passed after transplant, most T-cell counts and diversity came from newly produced T cells. Alpha-beta T cells about two months after transplant reportedly derived from several hundred expanded graft clones.

This receptor was identified in a boy less than two years old who had a stem cell transplant for SCID, so the T cells may come from the graft donor. The chain links TRBV4-2 to TRBJ2-7; D possibly corresponds to TRBD2 (5 bases). The sequencing used PBMCs, mostly from graft donor cells, collected 360 days after TCRalphabeta/CD19-depleted stem cell transplant. This CDR3 is CASSQDSRGYEQYF. CDR3 in DNA: TGTGCCAGCAGCCAAGATTCTCGGGGCTACGAGCAGTACTTC.